These 4 T cell receptor beta chains share one sample of origin, sequenced in a study of cytomegalovirus exposure and HLA in healthy donors. This table comes from immunoSEQ multiplex PCR, and its TCRdb copy is limited to in-frame clones, with some not included. The sample has a few hundred thousand clones; about nine tenths are singletons. Sequencing was performed on PBMCs. The source of these receptors is a young woman in good health and CMV-seronegative.

CDR3 in amino acids: CASSSGTVYGYTF. In DNA, the CDR3 is TGTGCCAGCAGCTCGGGGACAGTCTATGGCTACACCTTC. This chain uses TRBV2 with TRBJ1-2, with 7 bases aligning to TRBD1. Germline CDR1 and CDR2: SNHLY and FYNNEI. Germline trimming cut 6 bases from V and 4 bases from J; bases unmatched to any gene: 5. This CDR3 is 13 amino acids long.

The genes are TRBV2 and TRBJ1-5, with TRBD1 identical over 9 bases. CDR1 and CDR2 (germline): SNHLY, FYNNEI. V lost 8 bases, J lost 2 bases, and 4 bases stayed unmatched. There are 14 residues in the CDR3. The CDR3 loop is CASGGQGGNQPQHF. CDR3 nucleotides: TGTGCCAGCGGGGGACAGGGTGGCAATCAGCCCCAGCATTTT.

This sequence joins TRBV28 and TRBJ2-1, with D tentatively TRBD2 (6 bases). The length of the CDR3 is 12 residues. Trimming took 2 bases from V and 14 from J, leaving 13 bases between them. Germline lookup yields CDR1 MDHEN and CDR2 SYDVKM. CDR3 sequence (DNA): TGTGCCAGCAGTTTAGGGGGGACCTCCAAGTTCTTC. It is translated as CASSLGGTSKFF.

This clone was counted a single time. V usage is TRBV2 and J usage is TRBJ2-3; D ambiguous. Per the germline V gene, CDR1 is SNHLY and CDR2 is FYNNEI. The CDR3 length is 13 residues. The V and J ends lost 6 bases and 4 bases respectively, with 11 bases between them. The CDR3 sequence is CASSLRIADTQYF. The CDR3 nucleotides read TGTGCCAGCAGCCTTAGAATCGCAGATACGCAGTATTTT.